This T cell receptor beta chain was found in a study of OX40 agonist ivuxolimab in advanced cancers. About the research overall: Antecedent anti-PD-1, anti-PD-L1 or anti-CTLA-4 therapy was permissible, with 35% to 40% having received some.

V was pared by 6 bases and J by 0 bases, with 10 bases between. This CDR3 has 14 residues. Per germline, CDR1 SGHRS and CDR2 YFSETQ. Whole-study findings and limits: Partial responders receiving 0.1-3.0 mg/kg showed among the lowest clonal expansion.

Excluded were patients having autoimmune disease history or systemic immunosuppression. As regards this clone: What it recognizes is unknown.

TCRdb keeps only in-frame clones here, not all; method: immunoSEQ multiplex PCR. Of 60,000 to 85,000 clones listed, nearly 90% were seen once; the top ten hold 2.5%. The clonotype originates from an adult with an advanced solid tumor such as melanoma, head and neck, liver or kidney cancer. The V call is TRBV5-1, the J call TRBJ2-1; tentative D call: TRBD2 (5 bases). The sequences come from CD4+ or CD8+ T cells sorted from blood, collected in a trial of the OX40 agonist ivuxolimab. The CDR3, as DNA: TGCGCCAGCACGGAGCGGAGCTCCTACAATGAGCAGTTCTTC. It codes for CASTERSSYNEQFF.